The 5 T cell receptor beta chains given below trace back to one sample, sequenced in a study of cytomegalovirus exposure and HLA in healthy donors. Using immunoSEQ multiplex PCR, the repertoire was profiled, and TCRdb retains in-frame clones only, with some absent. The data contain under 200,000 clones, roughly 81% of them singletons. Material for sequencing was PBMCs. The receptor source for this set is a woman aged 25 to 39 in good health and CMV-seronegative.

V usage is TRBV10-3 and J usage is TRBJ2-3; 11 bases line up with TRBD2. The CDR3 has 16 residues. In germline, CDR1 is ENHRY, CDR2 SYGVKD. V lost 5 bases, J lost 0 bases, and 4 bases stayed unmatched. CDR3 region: CAISPGLAASTDTQYF. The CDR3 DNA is TGTGCCATCAGTCCGGGACTAGCGGCCAGCACAGATACGCAGTATTTT.

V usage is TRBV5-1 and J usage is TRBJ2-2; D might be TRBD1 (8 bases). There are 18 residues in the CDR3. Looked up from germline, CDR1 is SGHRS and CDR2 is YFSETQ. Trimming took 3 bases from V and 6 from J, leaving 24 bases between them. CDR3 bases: TGCGCCAGCAGCTCTGGACAGGGCGGGAGCAAGTTGGCCGGGGAGCTGTTTTTT. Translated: CASSSGQGGSKLAGELFF.

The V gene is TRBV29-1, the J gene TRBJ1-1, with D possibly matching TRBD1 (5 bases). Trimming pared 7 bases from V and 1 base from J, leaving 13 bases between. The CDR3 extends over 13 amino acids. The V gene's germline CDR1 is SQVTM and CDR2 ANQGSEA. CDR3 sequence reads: CSGEQGSNTEAFF. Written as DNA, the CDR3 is TGCAGCGGAGAGCAGGGCTCGAACACTGAAGCTTTCTTT.

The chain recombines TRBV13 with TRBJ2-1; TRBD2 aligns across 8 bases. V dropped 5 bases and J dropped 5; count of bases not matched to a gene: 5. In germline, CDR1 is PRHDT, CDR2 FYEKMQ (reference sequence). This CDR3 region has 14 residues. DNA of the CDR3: TGTGCCAGCAGCCCACTAGCGGTTAACAATGAGCAGTTCTTC. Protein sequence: CASSPLAVNNEQFF.

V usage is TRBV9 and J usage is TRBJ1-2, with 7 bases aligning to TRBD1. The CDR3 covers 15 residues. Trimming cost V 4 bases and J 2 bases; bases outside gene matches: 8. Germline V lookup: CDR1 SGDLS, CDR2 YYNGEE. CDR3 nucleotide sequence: TGTGCCAGCAGCCCAAACAGGGGCGCCAACTATGGCTACACCTTC. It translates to CASSPNRGANYGYTF.